These T cell receptor beta chains were read from a single sample in a study of blood T cells in healthy people across ages. Using its own MiXCR run on the 5' RACE reads, TCRdb lists one record per CDR3 protein. This sample carries about 730,000 distinct CDR3 sequences, roughly 45% of them seen once, and the ten largest clones take 20% to 25%. The sequencing input was blood. All receptors derive from a woman in her sixties in good health. Both conserved end residues are part of each CDR3. The D gene is left open where the match is weak. For some rows the clone size is stated as once, few or many, or as a class when expanded; others skip it.

size: NA
J: TRBJ2-7
V: TRBV11-2
D: TRBD1
CDR3: CASSSPETGISYEQYF
DNA: TGTGCCAGCAGCTCGCCAGAGACAGGGATTTCCTACGAGCAGTACTTC

size: few
J: TRBJ1-5
V: TRBV12-3/TRBV12-4
D: NA
CDR3: CASSLAGSQPQHF
DNA: TGTGCCAGCAGTTTAGCCGGGAGTCAGCCCCAGCATTTT

size: NA
J: TRBJ1-2
V: TRBV20-1
D: NA
CDR3: CSANSGTPTNYGYTF
DNA: TGCAGTGCTAATTCCGGGACACCCACTAACTATGGCTACACCTTC

size: NA
J: TRBJ2-7
V: TRBV20-1
D: NA
CDR3: CSARRDHNEQYF
DNA: TGCAGTGCTAGACGGGACCACAATGAGCAGTACTTC

size: few
J: TRBJ2-7
V: TRBV5-1
D: TRBD2
CDR3: CASSSQAGRNNEQYF
DNA: TGCGCCAGCAGCTCGCAAGCGGGGAGGAACAATGAGCAGTACTTC

size: NA
J: TRBJ2-1
V: TRBV15
D: NA
CDR3: CATSLPELRNEQFF
DNA: TGTGCCACCAGCTTACCGGAACTACGCAATGAGCAGTTCTTC

size: few
J: TRBJ2-3
V: TRBV15
D: TRBD1
CDR3: CATSRGQGPYTDTQYF
DNA: TGTGCCACCAGCAGAGGACAGGGGCCCTACACAGATACGCAGTATTTT

size: NA
J: TRBJ2-3
V: TRBV24-1
D: TRBD2
CDR3: CATSDLGLAGVSGDTQYF
DNA: TGTGCCACCAGTGATTTGGGACTAGCGGGAGTGAGCGGAGATACGCAGTATTTT

size: many
J: TRBJ2-5
V: TRBV29-1
D: TRBD1
CDR3: CSVGQGGETQYF
DNA: TGCAGCGTTGGACAGGGGGGAGAGACCCAGTACTTC

size: NA
J: TRBJ1-5
V: TRBV4-2
D: NA
CDR3: CASSQESRVVTLCNQPQHF
DNA: TGTGCCAGCAGCCAAGAAAGTCGGGTAGTCACACTTTGCAATCAGCCCCAGCATTTT

size: few
J: TRBJ2-3
V: TRBV24-1
D: NA
CDR3: CATSDDLDGRGTDTQYF
DNA: TGTGCCACCAGTGATGACCTCGACGGCCGGGGGACAGATACGCAGTATTTT

size: NA
J: TRBJ2-5
V: TRBV2
D: TRBD2
CDR3: CASSEMGLAGGVKTQYF
DNA: TGTGCCAGCAGTGAAATGGGACTAGCGGGGGGGGTAAAGACCCAGTACTTC

size: NA
J: TRBJ2-3
V: TRBV27
D: NA
CDR3: CASSVWEQDTQYF
DNA: TGTGCCAGCAGTGTATGGGAACAGGATACGCAGTATTTT

size: NA
J: TRBJ2-5
V: TRBV20-1
D: NA
CDR3: CSATLNRVEGGQYF
DNA: TGCAGTGCTACCCTGAACAGGGTTGAAGGAGGGCAGTACTTC

size: NA
J: TRBJ2-3
V: TRBV27
D: NA
CDR3: CASSLSLVAVTDTQYF
DNA: TGTGCCAGCAGTTTATCGTTGGTGGCGGTTACAGATACGCAGTATTTT

size: NA
J: TRBJ1-1
V: TRBV4-3
D: NA
CDR3: CASSQALGPAGMNTEAFF
DNA: TGCGCCAGCAGCCAAGCACTAGGACCGGCAGGAATGAACACTGAAGCTTTCTTT

size: few
J: TRBJ2-3
V: TRBV9
D: TRBD2
CDR3: CASSVDSGSFTDTQYF
DNA: TGTGCCAGCAGCGTAGATAGCGGGAGTTTCACAGATACGCAGTATTTT

size: many
J: TRBJ2-1
V: TRBV12-3/TRBV12-4
D: TRBD2
CDR3: CASSQRGGLSEQFF
DNA: TGTGCCAGCAGTCAGCGGGGGGGCCTCAGTGAGCAGTTCTTC

size: NA
J: TRBJ2-1
V: TRBV18
D: NA
CDR3: CASSHAGRGENEQFF
DNA: TGTGCCAGCTCTCATGCGGGCAGGGGGGAGAATGAGCAGTTCTTC

size: NA
J: TRBJ1-2
V: TRBV7-9
D: NA
CDR3: CASSGQKAYGYTF
DNA: TGTGCCAGCAGCGGGCAGAAGGCCTATGGCTACACCTTC

size: once
J: TRBJ1-4
V: TRBV20-1
D: NA
CDR3: CSAPIGGRQNEKLFF
DNA: TGCAGTGCCCCCATAGGGGGGAGACAGAATGAAAAACTGTTTTTT